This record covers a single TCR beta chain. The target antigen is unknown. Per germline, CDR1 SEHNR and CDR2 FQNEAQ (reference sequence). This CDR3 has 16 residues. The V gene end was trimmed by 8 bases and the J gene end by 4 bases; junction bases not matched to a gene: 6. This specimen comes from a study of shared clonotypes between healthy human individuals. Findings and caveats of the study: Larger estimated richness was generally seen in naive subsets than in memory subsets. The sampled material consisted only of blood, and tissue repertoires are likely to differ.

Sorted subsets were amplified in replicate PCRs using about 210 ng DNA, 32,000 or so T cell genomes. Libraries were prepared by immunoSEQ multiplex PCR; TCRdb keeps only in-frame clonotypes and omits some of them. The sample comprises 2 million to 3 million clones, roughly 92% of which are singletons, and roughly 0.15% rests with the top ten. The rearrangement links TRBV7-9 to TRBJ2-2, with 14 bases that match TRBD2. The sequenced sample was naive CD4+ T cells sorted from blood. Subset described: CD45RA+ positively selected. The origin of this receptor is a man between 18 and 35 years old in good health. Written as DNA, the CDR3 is TGTGCCAGCGAGACTAGCGGGAGGGCCACCACCGGGGAGCTGTTTTTT. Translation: CASETSGRATTGELFF.